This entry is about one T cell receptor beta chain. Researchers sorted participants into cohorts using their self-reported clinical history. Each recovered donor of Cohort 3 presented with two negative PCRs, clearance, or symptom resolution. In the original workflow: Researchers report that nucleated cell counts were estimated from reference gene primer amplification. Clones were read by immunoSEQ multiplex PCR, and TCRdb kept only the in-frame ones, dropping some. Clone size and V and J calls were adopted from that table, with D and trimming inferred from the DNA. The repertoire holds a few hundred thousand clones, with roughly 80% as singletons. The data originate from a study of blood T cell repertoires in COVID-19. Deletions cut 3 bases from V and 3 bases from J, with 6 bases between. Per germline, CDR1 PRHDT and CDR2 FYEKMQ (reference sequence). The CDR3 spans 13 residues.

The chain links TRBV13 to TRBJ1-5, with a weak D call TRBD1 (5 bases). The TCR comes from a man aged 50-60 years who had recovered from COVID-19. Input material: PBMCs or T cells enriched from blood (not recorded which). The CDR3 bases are TGTGCCAGCAGCTTGGACACCAATCAGCCCCAGCATTTT. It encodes CASSLDTNQPQHF.